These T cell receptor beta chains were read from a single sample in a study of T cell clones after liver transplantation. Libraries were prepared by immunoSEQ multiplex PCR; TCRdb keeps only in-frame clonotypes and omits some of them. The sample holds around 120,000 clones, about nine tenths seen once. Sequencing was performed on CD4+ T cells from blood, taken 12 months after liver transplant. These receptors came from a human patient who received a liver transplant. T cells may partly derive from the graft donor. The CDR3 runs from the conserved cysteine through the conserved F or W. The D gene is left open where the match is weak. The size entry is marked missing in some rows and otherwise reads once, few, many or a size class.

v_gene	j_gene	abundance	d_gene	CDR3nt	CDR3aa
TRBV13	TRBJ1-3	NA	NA	TGTGCCAGCAGCTTGGGAGGGACTGGAAACACCATATATTTT	CASSLGGTGNTIYF
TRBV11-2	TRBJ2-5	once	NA	TGTGCCAGCAGCTCAACACGGGTTGGCGGAGAGACCCAGTACTTC	CASSSTRVGGETQYF
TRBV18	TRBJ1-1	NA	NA	TGTGCCAGCTCACCCACGAGACAGAAAAACACTGAAGCTTTCTTT	CASSPTRQKNTEAFF
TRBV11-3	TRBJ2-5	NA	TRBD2	TGTGCCAGCAGCTTAGGGACTAGCGGAAAAGAGACCCAGTACTTC	CASSLGTSGKETQYF
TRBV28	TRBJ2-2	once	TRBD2	TGTGCCAGCAGTGTAGCGGGAGGACGTAACACCGGGGAGCTGTTTTTT	CASSVAGGRNTGELFF
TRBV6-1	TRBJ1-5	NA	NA	TGTGCCAGCCGGAGGGGGACGGCTTTCAATCAGCCCCAGCATTTT	CASRRGTAFNQPQHF
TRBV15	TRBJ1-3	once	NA	TGTGCCACCAGCAGAGACCTTCCGAGGGGGGTGGGTGGAAACACCATATATTTT	CATSRDLPRGVGGNTIYF
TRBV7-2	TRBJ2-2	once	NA	TGTGCCAGCAGCCCAAAGTCCTCAGGCACCGGGGAGCTGTTTTTT	CASSPKSSGTGELFF
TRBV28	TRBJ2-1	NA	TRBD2	TGTGCCACCGGTGAAGGGACTAGGAAGGATGAGCAGTTCTTC	CATGEGTRKDEQFF
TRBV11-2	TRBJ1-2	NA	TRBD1	TGTGCCAGCAGCTTAGGGGCAGGGGGCGTGGCCTCCGGCTACACCTTC	CASSLGAGGVASGYTF
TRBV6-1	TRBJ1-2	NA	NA	TGTGCCAGCAGTAAGTTGCGAAAGACCTATGGCTACACCTTC	CASSKLRKTYGYTF
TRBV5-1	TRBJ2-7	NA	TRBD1	TGCGCCAGCAGCCTTGACGGGACAGGGTTCTACGAGCAGTACTTC	CASSLDGTGFYEQYF
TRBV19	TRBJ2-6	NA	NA	TGTGCCAGTAGTATAGAGGGGCAGGGGTGGGCCAACGTCCTGACTTTC	CASSIEGQGWANVLTF
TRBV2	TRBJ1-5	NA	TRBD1	TGTGCCGGCGGACAGGCCCTGAGCAATCAGCCCCAGCATTTT	CAGGQALSNQPQHF
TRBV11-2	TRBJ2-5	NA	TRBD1	TGTGCCAGCAGCTTACAGGGGGCGCGAGAGACCCAGTACTTC	CASSLQGARETQYF
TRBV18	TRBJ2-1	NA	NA	TGTGCCAGCTCCCGGACCGTGGGACTTGACTACAATGAGCAGTTCTTC	CASSRTVGLDYNEQFF
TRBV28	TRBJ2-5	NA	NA	TGTGCCAGCAGTTTAGGAAGGGGAGAGACCCAGTACTTC	CASSLGRGETQYF
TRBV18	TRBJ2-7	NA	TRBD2	TGTGCCAGCTCACCCACTAGCGGGAGCTCCTACGAGCAGTACTTC	CASSPTSGSSYEQYF
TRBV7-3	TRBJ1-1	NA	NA	TGTGCCAGCAGCTTAACCATCGGAGGGAAGGCTTTCTTT	CASSLTIGGKAFF
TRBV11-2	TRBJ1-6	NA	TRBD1	TGTGCCAGCAGCTTATATACCCCAAACCCGGGACAGGGTGATTCACCCCTCCACTTT	CASSLYTPNPGQGDSPLHF
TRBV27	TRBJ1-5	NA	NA	TGTGCCAGCAGTTTGTATGCGAGGGAGCAGCCCCAGCATTTT	CASSLYAREQPQHF
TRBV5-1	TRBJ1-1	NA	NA	TGCGCCAGCAGCTTGACCGGGGTTACTGAAGCTTTCTTT	CASSLTGVTEAFF
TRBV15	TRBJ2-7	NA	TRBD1	TGTGCCACCAGCAGTGACAGGGTATCCTACGAGCAGTACTTC	CATSSDRVSYEQYF
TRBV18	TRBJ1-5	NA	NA	TGTGCCAGCTCACTAAGACAGGTTGGCAATCAGCCCCAGCATTTT	CASSLRQVGNQPQHF
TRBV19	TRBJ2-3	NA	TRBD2	TGTGCCAGTACCCAAACTAGCGGGAGTTTCGCAGATACGCAGTATTTT	CASTQTSGSFADTQYF
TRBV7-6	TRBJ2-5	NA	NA	TGTGCCAGCAGCTTAGGCCTAGCGGAGACCCAGTACTTC	CASSLGLAETQYF
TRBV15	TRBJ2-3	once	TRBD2	TGTGCCACCAGCAGAAGTAGCGGGAGTAACGCAGATACGCAGTATTTT	CATSRSSGSNADTQYF
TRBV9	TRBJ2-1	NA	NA	TGTGCCAGCAGCTTAGCAGAAGCCTACAATGAGCAGTTCTTC	CASSLAEAYNEQFF
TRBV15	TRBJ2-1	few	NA	TGTGCCACCAGCAGAGCCACGCACCAGGGGGGTGAGCAGTTCTTC	CATSRATHQGGEQFF
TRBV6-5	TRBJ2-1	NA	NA	TGTGCCAGCAGTTACTCTCAGGCGGGTAGTGAGCAGTTCTTC	CASSYSQAGSEQFF
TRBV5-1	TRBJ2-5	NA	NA	TGCGCCAGCAGCTTGGAGGGTCTTCCTGGGGAGACCCAGTACTTC	CASSLEGLPGETQYF
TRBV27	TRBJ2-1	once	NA	TGTGCCAGCAGTTTCGAGGTAGGGCCCTACAATGAGCAGTTCTTC	CASSFEVGPYNEQFF
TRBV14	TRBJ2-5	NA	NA	TGTGCCAGCAGTCTACTCCCAGGGACCCAGTACTTC	CASSLLPGTQYF
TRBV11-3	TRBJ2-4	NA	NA	TGTGCCAGCAGCTTAAGGACAGCGGGCTTAGCCAAAAACATTCAGTACTTC	CASSLRTAGLAKNIQYF
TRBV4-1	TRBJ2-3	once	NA	TGCGCCAGCAGCCGTCTGCCGGTAAGGGCCGTTAGCACAGATACGCAGTATTTT	CASSRLPVRAVSTDTQYF
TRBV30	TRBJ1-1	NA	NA	TGTGCCTGGAAAATCGAGGTCCGGAGCACTGAAGCTTTCTTT	CAWKIEVRSTEAFF
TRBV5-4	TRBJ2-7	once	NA	TGTGCCAGCAGCTTAGGATCTCAATACGAGCAGTACTTC	CASSLGSQYEQYF
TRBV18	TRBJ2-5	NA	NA	TGTGCCAGCTCACCGGGCCAGGAAGAGACCCAGTACTTC	CASSPGQEETQYF
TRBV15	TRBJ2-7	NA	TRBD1	TGTGCCACCAGCAGAGAGGGACAGGGGGGCTACGAGCAGTACTTC	CATSREGQGGYEQYF
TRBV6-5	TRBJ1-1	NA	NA	TGTGCCAGCAGTTTGACAGTTCAGGACACTGAAGCTTTCTTT	CASSLTVQDTEAFF
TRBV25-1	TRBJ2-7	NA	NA	TGTGCCAGCAGTGAACAGGGAACCTACGAGCAGTACTTC	CASSEQGTYEQYF
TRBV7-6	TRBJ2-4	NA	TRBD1	TGTGCCAGCAGCGCAGGGACAGGGATATCCGCCAAAAACATTCAGTACTTC	CASSAGTGISAKNIQYF
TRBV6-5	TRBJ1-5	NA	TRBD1	TGTGCCAGCGGGACAGCCGTCAACCAGCCCCAGCATTTT	CASGTAVNQPQHF
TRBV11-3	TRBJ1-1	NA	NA	TGTGCCAGCAGCTTAGTTCCTCAGAACACTGAAGCTTTCTTT	CASSLVPQNTEAFF
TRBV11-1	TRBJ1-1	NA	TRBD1	TGTGCCAGCAGCTTTAGTTCAGGGGGTCTGAACACTGAAGCTTTCTTT	CASSFSSGGLNTEAFF
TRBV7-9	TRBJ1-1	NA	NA	TGTGCCAGCAGCCCCCTTGACAGGCAGAACACTGAAGCTTTCTTT	CASSPLDRQNTEAFF
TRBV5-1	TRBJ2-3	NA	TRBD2	TGCGCCAGCAGCTTGGGAGCGGGAGGAGATACGCAGTATTTT	CASSLGAGGDTQYF
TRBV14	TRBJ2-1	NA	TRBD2	TGTGCCAGCAGCCAAAGGCTAGCGGGACGGAATGAGCAGTTCTTC	CASSQRLAGRNEQFF
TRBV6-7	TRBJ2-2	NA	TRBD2	TGTGCCAGCAGTTATCTAGGACTAGCGGGAGTGACCGGGGAGCTGTTTTTT	CASSYLGLAGVTGELFF
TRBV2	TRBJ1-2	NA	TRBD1	TGTGCCAGCAGTACCCGGGACAGGAGGGGCTACACCTTC	CASSTRDRRGYTF
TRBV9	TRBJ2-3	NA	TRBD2	TGTGCCAGCAGCGTTAGCGGGGTCGTCTCAGATACGCAGTATTTT	CASSVSGVVSDTQYF
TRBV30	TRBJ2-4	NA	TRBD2	TGTGCCTGGAGTGAACGTAGCGGGAGGGCCGAAGTCGACAAAAACATTCAGTACTTC	CAWSERSGRAEVDKNIQYF
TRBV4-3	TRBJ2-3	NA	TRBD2	TGCGCCAGCAGCCAGGGACTAGCGGCCACAGATACGCAGTATTTT	CASSQGLAATDTQYF